Listed here is a single TCR beta chain. CD45RO-negative, CCR7-positively selected cells formed the naive CD8 fraction, excluding terminally differentiated effector memory CD45RA+ cells. Using immunoSEQ multiplex PCR, the repertoire was profiled, and TCRdb retains in-frame clones only, with some absent. Found here are a few million clones, just under 95% of them singletons; the top ten hold approximately 1.6%. The sample originates from a study of shared clonotypes between healthy human individuals. Per the germline V gene, CDR1 is SGHTA and CDR2 is FQGNSA. This CDR3 is built from 16 residues. The V segment lost 5 bases and the J segment 4 bases; nucleotides outside the gene matches: 10.

The sequenced material came from naive CD8+ T cells from PBMCs. This chain joins TRBV7-2 and TRBJ1-1, with 10 bases fitting TRBD1. The sequence came from a man aged 18 to 35 in good health. Some clones in this sample may be carry-over from other donors' samples. CDR3 sequence reads: CASSAGQGRIGTEAFF. Here the CDR3 DNA reads TGTGCCAGCAGCGCGGGACAGGGGCGAATAGGCACTGAAGCTTTCTTT.